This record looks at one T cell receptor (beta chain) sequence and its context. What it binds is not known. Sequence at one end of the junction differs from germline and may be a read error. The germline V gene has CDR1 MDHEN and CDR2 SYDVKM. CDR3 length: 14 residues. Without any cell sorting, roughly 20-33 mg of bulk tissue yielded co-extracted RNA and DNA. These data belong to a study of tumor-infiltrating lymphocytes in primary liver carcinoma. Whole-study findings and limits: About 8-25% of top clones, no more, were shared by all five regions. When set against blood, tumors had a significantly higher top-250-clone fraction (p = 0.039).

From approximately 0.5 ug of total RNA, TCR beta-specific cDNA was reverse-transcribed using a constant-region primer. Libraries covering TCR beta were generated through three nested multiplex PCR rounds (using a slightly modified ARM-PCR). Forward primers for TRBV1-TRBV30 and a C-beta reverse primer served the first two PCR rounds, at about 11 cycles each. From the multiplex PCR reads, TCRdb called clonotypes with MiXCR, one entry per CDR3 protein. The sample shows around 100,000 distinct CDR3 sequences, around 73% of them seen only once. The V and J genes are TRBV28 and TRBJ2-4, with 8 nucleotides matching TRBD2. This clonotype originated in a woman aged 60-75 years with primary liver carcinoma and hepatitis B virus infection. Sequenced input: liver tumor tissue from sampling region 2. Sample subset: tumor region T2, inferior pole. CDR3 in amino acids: CASSFGGANNIQYF. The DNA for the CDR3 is TGTGCCAGCAGTTTCGGGGGGGCCAACAACATTCAGTACTTC.